These 9 T cell receptor beta chains originate from one sample sequenced in a study of early T cells in non-severe SARS-CoV-2 infection. MiXCR, applied by TCRdb to the 5' RACE reads, yields one record per CDR3 protein. The sample lists 85,000 to 90,000 distinct CDR3 sequences; approximately 15% were seen once. The sequencing input was whole blood. All receptors derive from an adult who was a healthcare worker with PCR-confirmed SARS-CoV-2 infection or an uninfected control (not recorded which).

This clonotype has a count of ten or more. The CDR3, as DNA: TGTGCCAGCAGCCAGGGGGCCTACGAGCAGTACTTC. Its translation: CASSQGAYEQYF. The chain carries TRBV2 and TRBJ2-7, with 7 positions matching TRBD1. Trimming took 6 bases from V and 2 from J; bases not matched to a gene: 1. Germline-derived CDR1 and CDR2 are SNHLY and FYNNEI. This CDR3 comprises 12 residues.

The table lists this clonotype with a few counts. This chain connects TRBV4-2 to TRBJ1-5; D not resolved. Per germline, CDR1 LGHNA and CDR2 YNFKEQ. The CDR3 covers 18 residues. Trimming took off 2 bases at V and 5 bases at J, with 22 bases between the two ends. CDR3 sequence: CASSQQDPVTPLDQPQHF. The CDR3 nucleotides are TGTGCCAGCAGCCAACAGGACCCCGTCACCCCCCTTGATCAGCCCCAGCATTTT.

This sequence joins TRBV5-1 and TRBJ2-7; TRBD2 matches 9 bases. With 3 bases clipped from V and 4 bases from J, the junction kept 14 bases outside the gene matches. The germline gives CDR1 SGHRS, CDR2 YFSETQ. This CDR3 region has 17 residues. The CDR3 here is CASSSLGPSSGKYEQYF. Written as DNA, the CDR3 is TGCGCCAGCAGCTCGCTCGGCCCCTCTAGCGGGAAGTACGAGCAGTACTTC.

This clonotype has a handful of counts. The rearrangement uses TRBV7-3 and TRBJ2-2; TRBD1 is a possible D gene (5 bases). V gave up 4 bases and J gave up 6 bases, with 15 bases separating them. The V gene's germline CDR1 is SGHTA and CDR2 FQGTGA. The CDR3 extends over 15 amino acids. The CDR3 coding sequence is TGTGCCAGCAGCTCTACAGGTTACCGGGCCGGGGAGCTGTTTTTT. Its protein is CASSSTGYRAGELFF.

The V and J genes are TRBV20-1 and TRBJ1-1; 9 bases are shared with TRBD1. This CDR3 is built from 13 residues. V was clipped by 6 bases and J by 7 bases; unmatched bases: 9. Germline values: CDR1 DFQATT, CDR2 SNEGSKA (reference sequence). Written as DNA, the CDR3 is TGCAGTGCAAAAATGGGACAGGGAGTTGAAGCTTTCTTT. It yields the protein CSAKMGQGVEAFF.

This clonotype was observed at least ten times. This chain connects TRBV4-1 to TRBJ1-1; D may be TRBD1 (5 bases). Germline loops: CDR1 MGHRA, CDR2 YSYEKL. The CDR3 has 15 amino acids. V shed 4 bases and J shed 9 bases, with 21 bases lying between them. The CDR3: CASSPFADRTQKAFF. CDR3 sequence (DNA): TGCGCCAGCAGCCCCTTTGCCGACAGAACCCAAAAAGCTTTCTTT.

In DNA form, the CDR3 reads TGTGCCAGCAGTAGGGGACAGGTATTCGACGAGCAGTACTTC. Encoded protein: CASSRGQVFDEQYF. The gene calls are TRBV27 and TRBJ2-7; TRBD1 aligns across 8 bases. V was clipped by 5 bases and J by 5 bases; unmatched bases: 8. This CDR3 comprises 14 residues. Germline values: CDR1 MNHEY, CDR2 SMNVEV (reference sequence).

The chain recombines TRBV25-1 with TRBJ1-1; a possible D gene is TRBD1 (5 bases). V was shortened by 3 bases and J by 5 bases, with 10 bases between the two germline ends. The CDR3 contains 13 residues. Germline CDR1 reads MGHDK; CDR2 reads SYGVNS. The CDR3 sequence is CASSDHGGTEAFF. CDR3 in DNA: TGTGCCAGCAGTGACCACGGGGGTACTGAAGCTTTCTTT.

This clonotype has a handful of counts. The CDR3 bases are TGCAGCGTTGAAGAAACGTCAAGCTCCTACGAGCAGTACTTC. Its translation is CSVEETSSSYEQYF. The J gene is TRBJ2-7, the V gene TRBV29-1; no reliable D call. The CDR3 has 14 amino acids. Germline values: CDR1 SQVTM, CDR2 ANQGSEA. The ends were cut back, 0 bases at V and 0 bases at J, with 9 bases in the middle.